These T cell receptor beta chains were read from a single sample in a study of T cell responses to AZD1222 COVID-19 vaccine. Clones were sequenced by immunoSEQ multiplex PCR, and TCRdb holds only the in-frame ones, with some missing. The sample shows around 84,000 clones, 85% to 90% of them seen only once. Source: peripheral blood, taken on day 0 of AZD1222 vaccination. These receptor sequences come from an adult in good health. Each CDR3 is given with its conserved first and last residue.

length	V	CDR3
17	TRBV6-2/TRBV6-3	CASSYGYGGGGNQPQHF
13	TRBV6-5	CASRILEGTEAFF
15	TRBV7-9	CASSLIRGSDNEQFF
15	TRBV11-3	CASSLREINAGELFF
13	TRBV29-1	CSVGVGYQETQYF
13	TRBV28	CASTGPPRNEQFF
16	TRBV7-7	CASSQGAVRTGETQYF
13	TRBV7-9	CASSSPSTTEAFF
14	TRBV5-1	CASSQDRDNEKLFF
15	TRBV27	CASSLSTSPEDEQYF
16	TRBV11-2	CASSPRGGGPKDIQYF
15	TRBV6-5	CASSPGTGDWYGYTF
13	TRBV6-1	CASSESTSLPQHF
14	TRBV6-5	CATSNEYHTETQYF
15	TRBV11-2	CASSPEGQGSYEQYF
15	TRBV28	CASTSPGTGEVGYTF